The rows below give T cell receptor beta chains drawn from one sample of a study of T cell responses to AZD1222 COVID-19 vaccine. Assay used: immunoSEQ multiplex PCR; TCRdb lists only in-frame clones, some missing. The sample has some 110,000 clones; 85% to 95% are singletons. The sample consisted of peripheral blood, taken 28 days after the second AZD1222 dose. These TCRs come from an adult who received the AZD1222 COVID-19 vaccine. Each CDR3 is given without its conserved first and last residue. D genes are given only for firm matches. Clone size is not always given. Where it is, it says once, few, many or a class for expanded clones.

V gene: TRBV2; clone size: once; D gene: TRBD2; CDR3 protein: ASSLAGGSAYEQY
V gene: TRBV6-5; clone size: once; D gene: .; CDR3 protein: ASRQVDYGYT
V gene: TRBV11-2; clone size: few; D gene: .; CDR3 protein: ASSLGRLSYEQY
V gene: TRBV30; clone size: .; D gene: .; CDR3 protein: AWSVSRGWTEAF
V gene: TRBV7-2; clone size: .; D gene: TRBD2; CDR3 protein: ASSRLAGDEQF
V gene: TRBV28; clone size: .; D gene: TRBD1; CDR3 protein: ASRYQQGWDEQF
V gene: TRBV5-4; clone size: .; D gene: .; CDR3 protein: ASSSDFFLGYT
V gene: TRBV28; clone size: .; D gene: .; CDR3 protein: ASNPVGESGNEQF
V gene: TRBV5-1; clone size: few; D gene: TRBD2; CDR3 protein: ASSLLAGGSVGEQF
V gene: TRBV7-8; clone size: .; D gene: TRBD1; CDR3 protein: ASSSGQFSEQY
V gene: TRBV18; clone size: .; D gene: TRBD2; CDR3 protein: ASSPGASGNTGELF
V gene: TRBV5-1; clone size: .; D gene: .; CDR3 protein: ASSAGGGTSYANTGELF
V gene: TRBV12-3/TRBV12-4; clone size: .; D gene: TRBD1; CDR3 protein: ASQYTGTGML
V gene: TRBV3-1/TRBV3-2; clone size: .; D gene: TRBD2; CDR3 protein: ASSQEMGSGGYNEQF
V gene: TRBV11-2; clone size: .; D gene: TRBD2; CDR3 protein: ASSSGTSGTLPTDTQY
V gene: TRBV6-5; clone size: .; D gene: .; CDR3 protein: ASSTGGNTIY
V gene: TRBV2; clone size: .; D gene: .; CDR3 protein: ASSEGRNIYEQY
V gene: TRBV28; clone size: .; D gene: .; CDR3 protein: ASSLAGVTWSEAF
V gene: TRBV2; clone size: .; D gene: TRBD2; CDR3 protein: ASSARSGSGRWGEQF
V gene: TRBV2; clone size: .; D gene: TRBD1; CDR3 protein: ASSVQGHWGEQY
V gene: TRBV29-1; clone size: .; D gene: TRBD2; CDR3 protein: SVVAGYYNEQF
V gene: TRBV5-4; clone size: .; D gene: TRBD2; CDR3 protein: ASSRGLAETNTGELF
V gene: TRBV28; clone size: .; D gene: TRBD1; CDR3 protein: ASSSGTGQGGYT
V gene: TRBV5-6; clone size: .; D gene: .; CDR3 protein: ASSPRIGGTGTGELF
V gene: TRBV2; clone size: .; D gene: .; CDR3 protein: ASATDLNTEAF
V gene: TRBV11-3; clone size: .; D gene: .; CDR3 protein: ASSFNGGSPLH
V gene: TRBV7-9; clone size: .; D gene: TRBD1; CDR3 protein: ASSPRDRGHEQY
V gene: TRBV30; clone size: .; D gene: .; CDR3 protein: AWTFRDKDQPQH
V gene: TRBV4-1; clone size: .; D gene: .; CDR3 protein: ASSHTKDRFGDNEQF
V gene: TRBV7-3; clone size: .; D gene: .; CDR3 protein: ASSLLVAGELF
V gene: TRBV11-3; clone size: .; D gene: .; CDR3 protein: ASSLDFSYEQY
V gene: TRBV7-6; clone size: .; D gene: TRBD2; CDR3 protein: ASSLGSGLAGTYEQY
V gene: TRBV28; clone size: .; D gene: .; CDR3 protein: ASSVAGAANEKLF
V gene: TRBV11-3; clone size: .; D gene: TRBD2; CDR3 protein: ASSLPPGGTSGRETGELF
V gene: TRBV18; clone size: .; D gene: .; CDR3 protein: ASSTAVGSYNSPLH
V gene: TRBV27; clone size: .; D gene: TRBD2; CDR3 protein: ASSPGGANEQF
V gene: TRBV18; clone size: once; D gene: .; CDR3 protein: ASWQTENTGELF
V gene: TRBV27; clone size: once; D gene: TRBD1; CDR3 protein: ASSPRPGQHEQY
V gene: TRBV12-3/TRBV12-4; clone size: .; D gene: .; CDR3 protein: ASSFGWAEQF
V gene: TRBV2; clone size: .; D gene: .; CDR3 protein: ASSLSGLGNQPQH
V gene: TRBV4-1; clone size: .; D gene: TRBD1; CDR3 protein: ASSQKNGGQGGTEAF
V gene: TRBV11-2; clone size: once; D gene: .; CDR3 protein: ASSPQAGLRGYT
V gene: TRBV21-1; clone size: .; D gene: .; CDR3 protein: ASSKGGRLAGKRDQF
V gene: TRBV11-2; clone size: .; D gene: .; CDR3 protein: ASSFELTAYEQY
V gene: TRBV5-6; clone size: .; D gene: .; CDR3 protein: ASSLGWGSTDTQY
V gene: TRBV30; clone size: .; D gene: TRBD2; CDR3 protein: AWSVVEGGPNEQF
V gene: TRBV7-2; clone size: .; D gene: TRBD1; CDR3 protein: ASSARQGDTGNTIY
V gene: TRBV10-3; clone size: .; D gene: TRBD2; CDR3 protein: ATGLAGSITYNEQF
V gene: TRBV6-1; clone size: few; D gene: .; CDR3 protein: ASSENPGGGNEQF
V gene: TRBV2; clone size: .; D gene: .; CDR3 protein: ASSQGGEGYT
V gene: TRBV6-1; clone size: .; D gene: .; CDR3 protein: ASSEALLGTGELF
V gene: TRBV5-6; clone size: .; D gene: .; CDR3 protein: ASSYPIATAGNEQY
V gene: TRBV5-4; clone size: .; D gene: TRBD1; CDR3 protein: ASSGTGGGDTQY
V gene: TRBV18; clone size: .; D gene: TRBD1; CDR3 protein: ASSTGDRVYQPQH
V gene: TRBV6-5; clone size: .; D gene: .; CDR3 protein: ASSYLGGTAYEQY
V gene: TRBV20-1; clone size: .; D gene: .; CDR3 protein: SASGNGYT
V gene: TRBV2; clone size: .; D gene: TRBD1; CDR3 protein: ASTGTGGKNEQF
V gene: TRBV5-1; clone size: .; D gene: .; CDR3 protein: ASSSGRAYEQY
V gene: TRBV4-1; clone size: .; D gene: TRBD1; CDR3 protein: ASSQELPGQEYDEQF